A selection of T cell receptor beta chains follows, all from one sample in a study of shared clonotypes between healthy human individuals. The data were produced by immunoSEQ multiplex PCR, yet TCRdb's version contains in-frame clones alone and is incomplete. The table has approximately 2.5 million clones, over 85% seen once; the top ten hold 0.36%. The sequenced sample was naive CD4+ T cells from PBMCs. These receptors all come from a man aged 18 to 30 in good health. Some clones in this sample may be carry-over from other donors' samples. Each CDR3 is given with its conserved first and last residue. A D gene is named only where the DNA matches it firmly. Only part of the rows carry a size: once, few, many, or a class if the clone is expanded.

TRBJ1-2,-,-,16,TRBV18,CASSPQGTGTSGGYTF
TRBJ2-7,-,-,14,TRBV28,CASSVAGGAYEQYF
TRBJ2-3,-,-,13,TRBV2,CASSAGGTDTQYF
TRBJ2-1,-,-,15,TRBV6-1,CASSEYPVSYNEQFF
TRBJ2-7,once,-,16,TRBV27,CASSLSAGRAHYEQYF
TRBJ1-1,-,-,19,TRBV5-1,CASSLAGGFPGTRNTEAFF
TRBJ2-7,-,TRBD2,15,TRBV6-1,CASSEVTSGTYEQYF
TRBJ2-5,-,-,16,TRBV7-2,CASSLRGGGSWETQYF
TRBJ1-1,once,-,17,TRBV28,CASSSNSSPLSDTEAFF
TRBJ2-2,-,-,14,TRBV2,CASSGVLGTGELFF
TRBJ2-2,-,-,13,TRBV7-2,CASSSSGQGELFF
TRBJ2-6,-,-,15,TRBV5-1,CASSPRDSGANVLTF
TRBJ1-5,-,-,14,TRBV6-5,CASSYGQSNQPQHF
TRBJ2-1,-,-,12,TRBV9,CASSVDSNEQFF
TRBJ2-2,-,-,14,TRBV10-3,CAISDRQAGGELFF
TRBJ2-3,-,-,15,TRBV21-1,CASSPQQGLANTQYF
TRBJ2-3,-,-,15,TRBV10-3,CAISEGNPSTDTQYF
TRBJ2-5,-,TRBD1,16,TRBV7-6,CASSPNRGPYQETQYF
TRBJ2-1,-,TRBD1,14,TRBV5-1,CASNPTGSGNEQFF
TRBJ1-5,-,-,15,TRBV6-1,CASTGWAGRDQPQHF
TRBJ2-1,-,TRBD2,16,TRBV7-9,CASLRTSGRSYNEQFF
TRBJ2-2,-,TRBD1,15,TRBV6-5,CASSGDRGFWGELFF
TRBJ2-7,-,-,11,TRBV29-1,CSVGTDDEQYF
TRBJ2-2,-,-,15,TRBV14,CASSPLGGNTGELFF
TRBJ2-1,-,-,11,TRBV18,CASSPKDEQFF
TRBJ1-6,-,-,14,TRBV27,CASGGGTGNSPLHF
TRBJ1-1,-,-,13,TRBV18,CASSPAQNTEAFF
TRBJ2-1,-,-,11,TRBV20-1,CLGSSYNEQFF